Shown below are 8 T cell receptor beta chains from a single sample sequenced in a study of blood T cell repertoires in COVID-19 (dated by TCRdb to 2019 to 2021). Library preparation employed the immunoSEQ multiplex PCR assay. The table comes from immuneACCESS by way of TCRdb, which keeps in-frame sequences with V and J called. Part of the clones is missing from these tables; in studies checked, under half for an unresolved V gene and the rest for unknown reasons. Within this sample are under 100,000 clones, with 70% to 90% of them counted one time only. Jointly, the top ten make up almost 3.5% of the sample. The sequencing sample was made of peripheral blood. These receptors were collected from a man aged 50 or older with acute or convalescent COVID-19.

The CDR3 DNA reads TGTGCCAGCAGCTTAGATCCTGGGGCCTATTCACCCCTCCACTTT. Protein: CASSLDPGAYSPLHF. V is TRBV7-2 and J is TRBJ1-6; TRBD1 is a possible D gene (5 bases). The V gene's germline CDR1 is SGHTA and CDR2 FQGNSA. This CDR3 contains 15 residues. V lost 1 base to trimming and J lost 8 bases, with 12 bases between them.

This clone has just one count. This chain links TRBV19 with TRBJ2-3; 12 positions match TRBD1. CDR1 LNHDA and CDR2 SQIVND come from the germline V gene (reference sequence). The ends lost 5 bases at V and 6 bases at J; junction bases unmatched: 15. The CDR3 loop spans 18 amino acids. The CDR3 sequence: CASSGPTGTGGVRDTQYF. The CDR3 DNA reads TGTGCCAGTAGTGGCCCTACCGGGACAGGGGGCGTTCGGGATACGCAGTATTTT.

The chain is built from TRBV7-9 and TRBJ2-3, with D perhaps TRBD2 (5 bases). With 9 bases removed from V and 4 bases from J, the gap between germline ends came to 8 bases. The CDR3 is 11 amino acids. CDR1 is SEHNR and CDR2 is FQNEAQ in the germline V gene (reference sequence). CDR3 bases: TGTGCCAGTTCCGGGGCAGATACGCAGTATTTT. This encodes CASSGADTQYF.

The gene calls are TRBV5-1 and TRBJ1-1; D possibly corresponds to TRBD1 (5 bases). This CDR3 spans 13 amino acids. Germline V gene lookup returns CDR1 SGHRS and CDR2 YFSETQ. With 7 bases removed from V and 1 base from J, the gap between germline ends came to 11 bases. CDR3 sequence reads: CASSLQENTEAFF. As DNA, the CDR3 is TGCGCCAGCTCCCTACAGGAGAACACTGAAGCTTTCTTT.

The chain has TRBV6-4 and TRBJ2-1; 7 bases are a match to TRBD2. This CDR3 has 15 amino acids. The V segment lost 7 bases and the J segment 1 base; nucleotides outside the gene matches: 7. CDR1 is MRHNA and CDR2 is SNTAGT in the germline V gene. The CDR3: CASTREASSYNEQFF. CDR3 bases: TGTGCCAGCACCCGGGAGGCATCGTCCTACAATGAGCAGTTCTTC.

The CDR3 region is CASSSHRVATTEAFF. The CDR3 region has the DNA TGTGCCAGCAGCTCGCACAGGGTTGCGACCACTGAAGCTTTCTTT. This chain uses TRBV7-2 with TRBJ1-1; a possible D gene is TRBD1 (6 bases). Germline assignment: CDR1 SGHTA and CDR2 FQGNSA. V lost 4 bases and J lost 4, with 16 bases in between. The CDR3 loop spans 15 amino acids.

The CDR3 DNA follows: TGTGCCAGCAGCTTAGGAGGGCCAACAGATACGCAGTATTTT. It translates to CASSLGGPTDTQYF. The rearrangement joins TRBV11-3 to TRBJ2-3; tentative D call: TRBD2 (5 bases). From germline, CDR1 is SGHNT and CDR2 YENEEA. The CDR3 spans 14 residues. The V gene lost 1 base and the J gene lost 3 bases, with 8 bases spanning the gap.

V is TRBV4-3 and J is TRBJ2-1; 8 bases match TRBD1. CDR1 is LGHNA and CDR2 is YSLEER in the germline V gene. The CDR3 is 16 residues long. V lost 0 bases to trimming and J lost 4 bases; unmatched junction nucleotides: 5. The CDR3 sequence: CASSQDAGGAYNEQFF. CDR3 nucleotides: TGCGCCAGCAGCCAAGATGCAGGGGGCGCGTACAATGAGCAGTTCTTC.